The 24 T cell receptor beta chains below were found in one sample sequenced in a study of blood T cells in healthy people across ages. The authors ran a second PCR of about 6 to 11 cycles using a sample-barcoded 5' primer and a J-beta primer mix. Via MiXCR, TCRdb re-called the 5' RACE reads, giving one row per CDR3 protein. Among 800,000 or so distinct CDR3 sequences listed, about 47% were seen once. Sequencing was done on a sample of blood. These TCRs come from an older man in good health.

This clonotype was seen a handful of times. The chain uses TRBV4-2 and TRBJ1-4, with TRBD1 matching over 8 bases. J lost 5 bases, V lost 5 bases, and 4 bases had no gene match. This CDR3 spans 14 amino acids. Germline assignment: CDR1 LGHNA and CDR2 YNFKEQ. The CDR3 here is CASSGGQENEKLFF. CDR3 DNA: TGTGCCAGCAGCGGGGGACAGGAGAATGAAAAACTGTTTTTT.

The chain combines TRBV6-1 with TRBJ1-6; D possibly corresponds to TRBD1 (6 bases). The CDR3 length is 14 residues. Per germline, CDR1 MNHNS and CDR2 SASEGT. Trimming cost V 2 bases and J 6 bases, with 8 bases left between them. CDR3 loop: CASSETQGNSPLHF. The CDR3 DNA follows: TGTGCCAGCAGTGAAACACAGGGTAATTCACCCCTCCACTTT.

J is TRBJ2-3 and V is TRBV4-2; weak D call: TRBD2 (6 bases). The CDR3 sequence is 14 residues long. The germline V and J ends were trimmed by 5 bases and 6 bases, with 15 bases remaining between them. Germline-derived CDR1 and CDR2 are LGHNA and YNFKEQ. The CDR3, as DNA: TGTGCCAGCAGCGGACTGACTAGTAGGGATACGCAGTATTTT. It yields the protein CASSGLTSRDTQYF.

The chain combines TRBV6-6 with TRBJ2-1, with D possibly being TRBD1 (5 bases). Germline assignment: CDR1 MNHNY and CDR2 SVGAGI (reference sequence). Trimming cost V 1 base and J 1 base, with 14 bases left between them. The CDR3 extends over 17 amino acids. CDR3 sequence reads: CASSYFRQYISYNEQFF. The DNA for the CDR3 is TGTGCCAGCAGTTACTTTAGACAGTATATTTCCTACAATGAGCAGTTCTTC.

The chain combines TRBV29-1 with TRBJ2-5; 7 nucleotides line up with TRBD1. The assigned J gene may be wrong: the sequence end matches TRBJ2-7 better. Per the germline V gene, CDR1 is SQVTM and CDR2 is ANQGSEA. The CDR3 runs to 13 residues. CDR3 nucleotides: TGCAGCGTTGAGGGGACAGCGAGATACGAGCAGTACTTC. Its protein product is CSVEGTARYEQYF.

The chain uses TRBV20-1 and TRBJ2-3, with D uncertain. The CDR3 is 15 amino acids. Trimming stripped 0 bases from V and 3 bases from J, with 13 bases between. Per germline, CDR1 DFQATT and CDR2 SNEGSKA (reference sequence). The CDR3 sequence: CSARDGMLGTDTQYF. DNA of the CDR3: TGCAGTGCTAGAGATGGAATGTTGGGTACAGATACGCAGTATTTT.

This clonotype has a count of ten or more. This sequence joins TRBV20-1 and TRBJ1-2, with D possibly matching TRBD1 (6 bases). The V gene's germline CDR1 is DFQATT and CDR2 SNEGSKA (reference sequence). V dropped 3 bases and J dropped 3 bases, with 8 bases sitting between them. The CDR3 is 12 residues long. The CDR3 protein is CSASRGDYGYTF. CDR3 DNA sequence: TGCAGTGCTAGTAGGGGGGACTATGGCTACACCTTC.

The genes are TRBV11-3 and TRBJ2-1; 7 bases fit TRBD1. Germline CDR1 reads SGHNT; CDR2 reads YENEEA. V lost 0 bases, J lost 7 bases, and 3 bases stayed unmatched. The CDR3 is 14 amino acids. The CDR3 spells CASSLDQGENEQFF. The CDR3 region has the DNA TGTGCCAGCAGCTTAGATCAGGGGGAAAATGAGCAGTTCTTC.

Many counts were recorded for this clonotype. The V and J genes are TRBV7-2 and TRBJ2-3; perhaps TRBD1 as D (6 bases). Germline V gene data show CDR1 as SGHTA and CDR2 as FQGNSA. The germline V and J ends were trimmed by 7 bases and 4 bases, with 12 bases remaining between them. There are 13 residues in the CDR3. CDR3 coding DNA: TGTGCCAGCACCAAAGGGGGAGCAGATACGCAGTATTTT. Its protein product is CASTKGGADTQYF.

J is TRBJ1-1 and V is TRBV5-1, with D perhaps TRBD1 (6 bases). The CDR3 extends over 15 amino acids. V was shortened by 4 bases and J by 1 base, with 14 bases between the two germline ends. Per germline, CDR1 SGHRS and CDR2 YFSETQ. The CDR3 region is CASSPGQPTNTEAFF. The CDR3 DNA follows: TGCGCCAGCAGCCCCGGACAGCCCACGAACACTGAAGCTTTCTTT.

This clonotype has at least ten counts. The chain has TRBV5-1 and TRBJ2-1; 7 positions agree with TRBD2. CDR1 SGHRS and CDR2 YFSETQ come from the germline V gene. The CDR3 totals 17 residues. Trimming at V came to 0 bases and at J to 2 bases, leaving 8 bases not matched to a gene. The CDR3 loop reads CASSLELGEGPYNEQFF. CDR3 nucleotides: TGCGCCAGCAGCTTGGAATTGGGGGAGGGCCCCTACAATGAGCAGTTCTTC. Full variable domain (remainder filled in from reference TRBV5-1 and TRBJ2-1): KAGVTQTPRYLIKTRGQQVTLSCSPISGHRSVSWYQQTPGQGLQFLFEYFSETQRNKGNFPGRFSGRQFSNSRSEMNVSTLELGDSALYLCASSLELGEGPYNEQFFGPGTRLTVL.

V usage is TRBV28 and J usage is TRBJ1-5, with TRBD1 identical over 9 bases. The germline CDR1 and CDR2 sequences are MDHEN and SYDVKM. The length of the CDR3 is 15 residues. Trimming at V came to 6 bases and at J to 6 bases, leaving 9 bases not matched to a gene. DNA for the CDR3: TGTGCCAGCAGACCACAGGGGGCGCGGGGTCAGCCCCAGCATTTT. It codes for CASRPQGARGQPQHF.

The sample holds a few counts of this clonotype. The chain has TRBV15 and TRBJ2-3, with 11 nucleotides matching TRBD2. The V gene end was trimmed by 1 base and the J gene end by 3 bases; junction bases not matched to a gene: 6. In germline, CDR1 is LNHNV, CDR2 YYDKDF (reference sequence). This CDR3 contains 17 residues. This chain's CDR3 is CATSRGSGRAETDTQYF. The DNA for the CDR3 is TGTGCCACCAGCAGAGGTAGCGGGAGGGCGGAAACAGATACGCAGTATTTT. Using reference TRBV15 and TRBJ2-3 for the parts outside the CDR3, the full variable domain is DAMVIQNPRYQVTQFGKPVTLSCSQTLNHNVMYWYQQKSSQAPKLLFHYYDKDFNNEADTPDNFQSRRPNTSFCFLDIRSPGLGDTAMYLCATSRGSGRAETDTQYFGPGTRLTVL.

About this clonotype: Since a much larger clone is just one base distant, this may be a read error. The chain is built from TRBV28 and TRBJ2-5; 8 nucleotides agree with TRBD1. This CDR3 is 15 amino acids long. J lost 3 bases, V lost 6 bases, and 9 bases had no gene match. Germline values: CDR1 MDHEN, CDR2 SYDVKM. The CDR3, as DNA: TGTGCCAGCAGCCCTGGGGTGACAGGGGAAGAGACCCAGTACTTC. Protein sequence: CASSPGVTGEETQYF.

This rearrangement joins TRBV15 to TRBJ2-3, with TRBD2 matching 8 bases. CDR3 size: 15 residues. The J segment lost 8 bases and the V segment lost 1 base, leaving 8 bases of the junction unmatched. Germline loops: CDR1 LNHNV, CDR2 YYDKDF (reference sequence). CDR3 loop: CATSRVGLVSCTQYF. In DNA, the CDR3 is TGTGCCACCAGCAGAGTGGGACTAGTATCTTGTACGCAGTATTTT.

This clonotype was observed a few times. The chain recombines TRBV20-1 with TRBJ2-1; D is unresolved. This CDR3 is 14 amino acids long. Trimming took off 3 bases at V and 2 bases at J, with 11 bases between the two ends. CDR1 is DFQATT and CDR2 is SNEGSKA in the germline V gene (reference sequence). The CDR3 DNA reads TGCAGTGCTAGGACCGGTGGGGCCTACAATGAGCAGTTCTTC. It translates to CSARTGGAYNEQFF.

This clonotype was seen more than once but under ten times. The chain employs TRBV20-1 and TRBJ2-7; possible D gene TRBD1, 6 bases. The DNA matches TRBJ2-5 better at its end, which makes the J call doubtful. Germline V lookup: CDR1 DFQATT, CDR2 SNEGSKA (reference sequence). This CDR3 contains 11 residues. The CDR3 protein is CSARQGETQYF. The CDR3 DNA reads TGCAGTGCTAGACAGGGGGAGACCCAGTACTTC.

As regards this clonotype: A much larger clone lies a single base off, so this may be a read error. The chain links TRBV5-1 to TRBJ2-1; D not certain. Germline CDR1 reads SGHRS; CDR2 reads YFSETQ. There are 15 residues in the CDR3. V gave up 1 base and J gave up 2 bases, with 10 bases separating them. The CDR3 DNA follows: TGCGCCAGCAGCTTGTTAGACCCTGCCTACAATGAGCAGTTCTTC. This codes for CASSLLDPAYNEQFF.

The V gene is TRBV6-2 or TRBV6-3, the J gene TRBJ2-5, with 9 bases matching TRBD1. Germline assignment: CDR1 MNHEY and CDR2 SVGEGT. The CDR3 sequence is 18 residues long. With 2 bases clipped from V and 11 bases from J, the junction kept 21 bases outside the gene matches. The CDR3 bases are TGTGCCAGCAGTTACCCGACAGGGGGGGAGCGATACCACAATGAGCAGTACTTC. Protein product: CASSYPTGGERYHNEQYF.

V gene TRBV5-5 combines with J gene TRBJ1-4, with no clear D. The CDR3 is 13 amino acids. The V end was cut by 2 bases, the J end by 7 bases, with 9 bases between. Looked up from germline, CDR1 is SGHKS and CDR2 is YYEKEE (reference sequence). The CDR3 loop reads CASSFLGSEKLFF. As DNA, the CDR3 is TGTGCCAGCAGCTTTCTGGGCTCTGAAAAACTGTTTTTT. The full variable domain, rest sourced from reference TRBV5-5 and TRBJ1-4, is DAGVTQSPTHLIKTRGQQVTLRCSPISGHKSVSWYQQVLGQGPQFIFQYYEKEERGRGNFPDRFSARQFPNYSSELNVNALLLGDSALYLCASSFLGSEKLFFGSGTQLSVL.

This chain joins TRBV12-3 or TRBV12-4 and TRBJ2-1; 9 nucleotides align to TRBD1. The CDR3 length is 12 residues. V shed 10 bases, J shed 9 bases, and the junction held 7 bases outside the gene matches. CDR3 protein: CAIGQGIGEQFF. The DNA for the CDR3 is TGTGCCATCGGACAGGGGATCGGTGAGCAGTTCTTC.

This clonotype has ten or more counts. The rearrangement joins TRBV12-3 or TRBV12-4 to TRBJ1-1, with 8 bases lining up with TRBD1. With 6 bases clipped from V and 2 bases from J, the junction kept 5 bases outside the gene matches. The CDR3 has 14 residues. In DNA form, the CDR3 reads TGTGCCAGCAGCTCGACAGGGGCCAACACTGAAGCTTTCTTT. Its translation is CASSSTGANTEAFF.

The chain has TRBV6-5 and TRBJ2-7; 11 bases are shared with TRBD1. Germline lookup yields CDR1 MNHEY and CDR2 SVGAGI. This CDR3 has 15 residues. V gave up 9 bases and J gave up 4 bases; unmatched junction bases: 11. The CDR3 protein is CASRSGQGAHYEQYF. The DNA for the CDR3 is TGTGCCAGTAGATCTGGACAGGGGGCCCATTACGAGCAGTACTTC.

Notes on this clonotype: A much larger clone is a single base away; this may be a read error. The CDR3 spells CATSGPGTGLSNGQFF. CDR3 bases: TGTGCCACCAGTGGGCCGGGGACAGGGCTCTCCAATGGGCAGTTCTTC. V gene TRBV24-1 combines with J gene TRBJ2-1, with TRBD1 matching 9 bases. There are 16 residues in the CDR3. Looked up from germline, CDR1 is KGHDR and CDR2 is SFDVKD.